One sample yielded the 30 T cell receptor beta chains listed below, sequenced in a study of T cell responses to AZD1222 COVID-19 vaccine. Clones were sequenced by immunoSEQ multiplex PCR, and TCRdb holds only the in-frame ones, with some missing. The sample carries 57,000 or so clones, 70% to 80% recorded once. This specimen consisted of peripheral blood, obtained 28 days after the second AZD1222 dose. The source is an adult who received the AZD1222 COVID-19 vaccine.

The chain employs TRBV5-1 and TRBJ2-1; 9 bases agree with TRBD1. CDR3 length: 16 amino acids. The junction had 3 bases not matched to a gene; V was cut back by 2 bases and J by 0 bases. Germline V CDR1 and CDR2: SGHRS, YFSETQ. The CDR3 coding sequence is TGCGCCAGCAGCTTATCGACAGGGGGCTCCTACAATGAGCAGTTCTTC. Amino acid sequence: CASSLSTGGSYNEQFF.

J is TRBJ2-3 and V is TRBV19; 9 nucleotides match TRBD2. Trimming at V came to 1 base and at J to 5 bases, leaving 1 base not matched to a gene. This CDR3 region has 14 residues. CDR1 is LNHDA, CDR2 SQIVND, per germline (reference sequence). CDR3 coding DNA: TGTGCCAGTAGTATAGTAGCGGGGGAAGATACGCAGTATTTT. Its protein is CASSIVAGEDTQYF.

This clone was counted between two and nine times. The DNA of the CDR3 is TGCAGCGTTCGGAGCCTCTCCCACAAAAACATTCAGTACTTC. As protein: CSVRSLSHKNIQYF. The genes are TRBV29-1 and TRBJ2-4; D unclear. V was cut by 5 bases and J by 3 bases, with 14 bases left in between. The CDR3 covers 14 residues. The germline V gene encodes CDR1 SQVTM and CDR2 ANQGSEA.

The chain recombines TRBV5-8 with TRBJ1-1; D not resolved. Trimming shortened V by 6 bases and J by 0 bases, and 6 bases separated the two germline ends. Germline values: CDR1 SGHTS, CDR2 YDEGEE. This CDR3 is built from 12 residues. CDR3: CASIFLNTEAFF. The DNA of the CDR3 is TGTGCCAGCATCTTCCTGAACACTGAAGCTTTCTTT.

The CDR3 sequence is CATSLSRAVYSNQPQHF. The DNA of the CDR3 is TGTGCCACCAGCCTCTCCAGGGCAGTCTATAGCAATCAGCCCCAGCATTTT. This chain links TRBV24-1 with TRBJ1-5; perhaps TRBD1 as D (5 bases). The CDR3 sequence is 17 residues long. V was shortened by 7 bases and J by 0 bases, with 18 bases between the two germline ends. Germline CDR1 KGHDR, CDR2 SFDVKD.

This chain joins TRBV13 and TRBJ2-5; 12 bases align to TRBD2. CDR1 is PRHDT, CDR2 FYEKMQ, per germline (reference sequence). The CDR3 covers 20 residues. V gave up 4 bases and J gave up 2 bases; unmatched junction bases: 17. CDR3 loop: CASSYDLATDGLAGQETQYF. The CDR3 DNA reads as TGTGCCAGCAGCTACGACTTAGCGACAGACGGACTAGCGGGACAAGAGACCCAGTACTTC. Full variable domain (outside the CDR3, taken from reference TRBV13 and TRBJ2-5): AAGVIQSPRHLIKEKRETATLKCYPIPRHDTVYWYQQGPGQDPQFLISFYEKMQSDKGSIPDRFSAQQFSDYHSELNMSSLELGDSALYFCASSYDLATDGLAGQETQYFGPGTRLLVL.

The chain employs TRBV7-9 and TRBJ2-2, with D tentatively TRBD1 (6 bases). The CDR3 is made up of 16 amino acids. Germline-derived CDR1 and CDR2 are SEHNR and FQNEAQ (reference sequence). V lost 5 bases, J lost 1 base, and 14 bases lay in between. The CDR3 coding sequence is TGTGCCAGCAGCCCCCGCCAGGGGATGAACACCGGGGAGCTGTTTTTT. Encoded protein: CASSPRQGMNTGELFF.

V and J are TRBV1 and TRBJ1-2; TRBD1 was called by the table and not checked on the DNA. TRBV1 is a pseudogene locus. The CDR3 runs 16 residues. The CDR3: CTSSQGNRGPNYGYTF. The CDR3 coding sequence is TGCACCAGCAGCCAGGGAAACAGGGGGCCTAACTATGGCTACACCTTC.

V usage is TRBV5-1 and J usage is TRBJ2-3; possible D gene TRBD1, 6 bases. The CDR3 runs 15 residues. Germline V gene data show CDR1 as SGHRS and CDR2 as YFSETQ. V lost 4 bases, J lost 4 bases, and 16 bases lay in between. The CDR3 region has the DNA TGCGCCAGCAGCCATCCTAACCAGGGGCCAGATACGCAGTATTTT. Its translation: CASSHPNQGPDTQYF.

V and J are TRBV7-8 and TRBJ1-3, with unresolved D. The CDR3 consists of 16 residues. Germline-derived CDR1 and CDR2 are SGHVS and FQNEAQ. V shed 5 bases and J shed 4 bases, with 18 bases lying between them. Here the CDR3 reads CASSRSIPSTGNTIYF. The CDR3 DNA is TGTGCCAGCAGCCGCAGCATACCCTCTACAGGAAACACCATATATTTT.

CDR3 coding DNA: TGTGCCAGCAGTTTCGGGGGGAGTACAGATACGCAGTATTTT. Its translation: CASSFGGSTDTQYF. This chain connects TRBV27 to TRBJ2-3, with 7 bases lining up with TRBD2. The CDR3 runs to 14 residues. Germline V gene data show CDR1 as MNHEY and CDR2 as SMNVEV (reference sequence). Trimming cost V 3 bases and J 3 bases; bases outside gene matches: 3.

The chain employs TRBV5-1 and TRBJ2-6; possible D gene TRBD1, 5 bases. There are 16 residues in the CDR3. The germline V gene has CDR1 SGHRS and CDR2 YFSETQ. V lost 0 bases to trimming and J lost 2 bases, with 9 bases between them. The CDR3 DNA reads as TGCGCCAGCAGCTTGGCAGGGTCCACTGGGGCCAACGTCCTGACTTTC. Translation: CASSLAGSTGANVLTF.

V gene TRBV9 combines with J gene TRBJ1-1; D call uncertain. Germline CDR1 reads SGDLS; CDR2 reads YYNGEE. V dropped 0 bases and J dropped 3 bases, with 6 bases sitting between them. The CDR3 totals 13 residues. The CDR3 region is CASSVVSDTEAFF. The CDR3 DNA follows: TGTGCCAGCAGCGTAGTGTCGGACACTGAAGCTTTCTTT.

This chain uses TRBV7-2 with TRBJ1-4; D may be TRBD1 (5 bases). Germline assignment: CDR1 SGHTA and CDR2 FQGNSA. The CDR3 extends over 18 amino acids. V dropped 0 bases and J dropped 0 bases, with 14 bases sitting between them. This CDR3 reads CASSLAAVWTPTNEKLFF. The CDR3 nucleotides read TGTGCCAGCAGCTTAGCGGCGGTCTGGACACCAACTAATGAAAAACTGTTTTTT.

The table lists this clone with a count of one. V and J are TRBV27 and TRBJ2-2, with 7 bases fitting TRBD1. Germline V gives CDR1 MNHEY, CDR2 SMNVEV (reference sequence). The CDR3 runs to 15 residues. V trimming: 5 bases; J trimming: 3 bases; junction bases outside the gene matches: 6. DNA for the CDR3: TGTGCCAGCAGTCCCGGCAGGGGGTACACCGGGGAGCTGTTTTTT. Its translation: CASSPGRGYTGELFF.

J is TRBJ2-5 and V is TRBV3-1 (or the pseudogene TRBV3-2); D call uncertain. Trimming cost V 0 bases and J 4 bases, with 12 bases left between them. Germline assignment: CDR1 LGHDT and CDR2 YNNKEL (reference sequence). The CDR3 covers 15 residues. In nucleotides, the CDR3 is TGTGCCAGCAGCCAAGATTGGGCAGCTGGAGAGACCCAGTACTTC. Its protein product is CASSQDWAAGETQYF.

The V call is TRBV14, the J call TRBJ1-2, with D possibly matching TRBD1 (6 bases). The germline V and J ends were trimmed by 4 bases and 8 bases, with 20 bases remaining between them. CDR3 length: 15 residues. Germline lookup yields CDR1 SGHDN and CDR2 FVKESK. The CDR3 protein is CASSPQAGAPGGYTF. The CDR3 nucleotides read TGTGCCAGCAGCCCCCAGGCAGGGGCCCCAGGAGGCTACACCTTC.

A few counts support this clone. The chain carries TRBV28 and TRBJ1-1, with unresolved D. The CDR3 runs to 16 residues. V was pared by 6 bases and J by 1 base, with 18 bases between. Germline V gene data show CDR1 as MDHEN and CDR2 as SYDVKM. The CDR3 DNA is TGTGCCAGCAGCACGGACGGAGTTGTTACGAACACTGAAGCTTTCTTT. It yields the protein CASSTDGVVTNTEAFF. The full variable domain, its missing parts supplied by reference TRBV28 and TRBJ1-1, is DVKVTQSSRYLVKRTGEKVFLECVQDMDHENMFWYRQDPGLGLRLIYFSYDVKMKEKGDIPEGYSVSREKKERFSLILESASTNQTSMYLCASSTDGVVTNTEAFFGQGTRLTVV.

The V call is TRBV10-3, the J call TRBJ1-2, with a weak D call TRBD1 (5 bases). The germline gives CDR1 ENHRY, CDR2 SYGVKD. CDR3 length: 15 residues. Trimming removed 6 bases at V and 7 bases at J, with 21 bases between. CDR3 region: CAISHRDPNGGGYTF. The DNA of the CDR3 is TGTGCCATCAGCCACCGGGACCCAAACGGGGGTGGCTACACCTTC.

This chain links TRBV28 with TRBJ2-7; 7 bases agree with TRBD1. Germline V gene data show CDR1 as MDHEN and CDR2 as SYDVKM. The CDR3 length is 13 residues. J was trimmed by 8 bases and V by 5 bases; bases with no gene match: 9. DNA for the CDR3: TGTGCCAGCAGTCTTGGGACAGCCTCGAAGCAGTACTTC. This gives the protein CASSLGTASKQYF.

This clone was found once. The chain has TRBV28 and TRBJ1-5, with D unclear. The germline V gene encodes CDR1 MDHEN and CDR2 SYDVKM. This CDR3 has 15 residues. Trimming shortened V by 9 bases and J by 0 bases, and 15 bases separated the two germline ends. In DNA form, the CDR3 reads TGTGCCAGTGGGTTCCAGATTGATAGCAATCAGCCCCAGCATTTT. It yields the protein CASGFQIDSNQPQHF.

This clone has only a few counts. The V gene is TRBV6-5, the J gene TRBJ1-1; TRBD1 agrees at 8 bases. The germline V gene has CDR1 MNHEY and CDR2 SVGAGI. V trimming: 3 bases; J trimming: 8 bases; junction bases outside the gene matches: 2. CDR3 length equals 12 residues. CDR3 coding DNA: TGTGCCAGCAGTTATCGACAGGGGGAAGCTTTCTTT. Protein sequence: CASSYRQGEAFF.

This rearrangement joins TRBV7-2 to TRBJ2-6; TRBD1 matches at 9 bases. CDR1 and CDR2 from the germline V gene are SGHTA and FQGNSA. This CDR3 has 17 amino acids. Germline trimming cut 5 bases from V and 9 bases from J; bases unmatched to any gene: 14. This CDR3 is CASSLGDRVVFRNVLTF. DNA for the CDR3: TGTGCCAGCAGCCTAGGGGACAGGGTAGTGTTCCGCAACGTCCTGACTTTC.

The gene calls are TRBV19 and TRBJ1-2; 10 bases are a match to TRBD1. After removal of 10 bases from V and 6 bases from J, the junction contained 11 bases not matched to a gene. CDR1 LNHDA and CDR2 SQIVND come from the germline V gene (reference sequence). The CDR3 is 14 amino acids. The CDR3 nucleotides are TGTGCCACGATACCGGGACAGGGGTTCGATGGCTACACCTTC. Protein sequence: CATIPGQGFDGYTF.

This clone occurred once. V is TRBV28 and J is TRBJ1-5; perhaps TRBD1 as D (5 bases). Germline CDR1 reads MDHEN; CDR2 reads SYDVKM. The CDR3 runs 14 residues. Trimming cost V 6 bases and J 3 bases, with 12 bases left between them. DNA for the CDR3: TGTGCCAGCAGATCATGGGGGGACAATCAGCCCCAGCATTTT. Protein sequence: CASRSWGDNQPQHF.

The V gene is TRBV5-1, the J gene TRBJ1-2, with TRBD1 matching over 7 bases. Germline V lookup: CDR1 SGHRS, CDR2 YFSETQ. The CDR3 contains 15 residues. With 0 bases clipped from V and 0 bases from J, the junction kept 2 bases outside the gene matches. CDR3 sequence reads: CASSLGRGANYGYTF. The CDR3 coding sequence is TGCGCCAGCAGCTTGGGCAGGGGGGCTAACTATGGCTACACCTTC.

DNA for the CDR3: TGTGCCAGTAGTATAGATCCCGGACGGGCGAACACTGAAGCTTTCTTT. Its translation: CASSIDPGRANTEAFF. The chain recombines TRBV19 with TRBJ1-1; no reliable D call. Trimming shortened V by 0 bases and J by 1 base, and 12 bases separated the two germline ends. CDR1 is LNHDA and CDR2 is SQIVND in the germline V gene (reference sequence). The CDR3 has 16 amino acids.

The chain couples TRBV18 to TRBJ1-1; D unresolved. This CDR3 is 15 amino acids long. Trimming removed 0 bases from V and 1 base from J, with 9 bases in between. Per the germline V gene, CDR1 is KGHSH and CDR2 is LQKENI. CDR3 DNA sequence: TGTGCCAGCTCACCACCGAGGGCGTCGAACACTGAAGCTTTCTTT. As protein: CASSPPRASNTEAFF.

The chain uses TRBV28 and TRBJ2-5; 8 bases map to TRBD1. The CDR3 runs to 14 residues. CDR1 is MDHEN, CDR2 SYDVKM, per germline. V lost 3 bases, J lost 5 bases, and 5 bases stayed unmatched. CDR3 loop: CASSFTTGGETQYF. DNA of the CDR3: TGTGCCAGCAGTTTTACCACAGGGGGGGAGACCCAGTACTTC.

The chain links TRBV7-9 to TRBJ2-7; 11 bases line up with TRBD1. CDR3 size: 13 residues. Germline-derived CDR1 and CDR2 are SEHNR and FQNEAQ (reference sequence). After removal of 8 bases from V and 4 bases from J, the junction contained 4 bases not matched to a gene. The CDR3 nucleotides are TGTGCCAGCTCCGGGACAGGGGGATACGAGCAGTACTTC. It yields the protein CASSGTGGYEQYF. Supplemented by reference TRBV7-9 and TRBJ2-7, the full variable domain reads DTGVSQNPRHKITKRGQNVTFRCDPISEHNRLYWYRQTLGQGPEFLTYFQNEAQLEKSRLLSDRFSAERPKGSFSTLEIQRTEQGDSAMYLCASSGTGGYEQYFGPGTRLTVT.